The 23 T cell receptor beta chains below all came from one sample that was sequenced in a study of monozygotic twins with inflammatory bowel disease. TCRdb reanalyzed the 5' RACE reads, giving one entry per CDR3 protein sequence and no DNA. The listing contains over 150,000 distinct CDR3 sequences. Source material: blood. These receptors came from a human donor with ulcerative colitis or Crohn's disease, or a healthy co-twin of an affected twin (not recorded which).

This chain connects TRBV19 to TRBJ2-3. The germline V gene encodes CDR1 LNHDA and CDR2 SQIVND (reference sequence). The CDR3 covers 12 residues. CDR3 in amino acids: CASSATTDTQYF. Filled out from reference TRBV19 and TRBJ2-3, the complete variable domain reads DGGITQSPKYLFRKEGQNVTLSCEQNLNHDAMYWYRQDPGQGLRLIYYSQIVNDFQKGDIAEGYSVSREKKESFPLTVTSAQKNPTAFYLCASSATTDTQYFGPGTRLTVL.

The CDR3 loop reads CASSLGQGTNEQFF. V and J are TRBV7-9 and TRBJ2-1; TCRdb lists TRBD1, though no DNA is available to test this call. The CDR3 has 14 amino acids. Looked up from germline, CDR1 is SEHNR and CDR2 is FQNEAQ (reference sequence).

The chain's CDR3 is CASSTGQGGSYNEQFF. The chain carries TRBV5-6 and TRBJ2-1; TCRdb names TRBD1, which stays unverified in the absence of DNA. This CDR3 has 16 residues. From germline, CDR1 is SGHDT and CDR2 YYEEEE.

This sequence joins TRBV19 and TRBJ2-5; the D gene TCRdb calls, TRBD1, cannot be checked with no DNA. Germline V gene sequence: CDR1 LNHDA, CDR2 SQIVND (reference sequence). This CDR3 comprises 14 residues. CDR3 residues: CASSQTGGVETQYF.

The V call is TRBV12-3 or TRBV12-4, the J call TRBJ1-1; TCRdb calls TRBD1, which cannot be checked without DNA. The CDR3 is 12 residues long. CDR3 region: CASSYRVTEAFF.

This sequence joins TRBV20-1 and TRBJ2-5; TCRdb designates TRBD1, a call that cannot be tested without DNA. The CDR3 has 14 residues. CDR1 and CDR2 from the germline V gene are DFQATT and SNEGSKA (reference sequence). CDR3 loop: CSARDLKGGETQYF.

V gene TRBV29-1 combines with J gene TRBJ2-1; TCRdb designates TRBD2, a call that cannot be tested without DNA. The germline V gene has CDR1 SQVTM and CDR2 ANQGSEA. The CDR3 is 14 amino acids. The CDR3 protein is CSVLIAGEVNEQFF.

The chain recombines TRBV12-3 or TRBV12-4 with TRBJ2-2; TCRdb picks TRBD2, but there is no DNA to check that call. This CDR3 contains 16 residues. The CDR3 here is CASNLGTGTNTGELFF.

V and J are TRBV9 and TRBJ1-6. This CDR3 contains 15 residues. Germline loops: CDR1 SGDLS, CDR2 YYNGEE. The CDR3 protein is CASSSESSYNSPLHF.

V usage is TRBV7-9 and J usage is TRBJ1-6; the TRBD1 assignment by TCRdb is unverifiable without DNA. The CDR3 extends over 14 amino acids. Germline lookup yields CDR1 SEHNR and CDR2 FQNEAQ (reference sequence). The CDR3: CASRPGQGGSPLHF. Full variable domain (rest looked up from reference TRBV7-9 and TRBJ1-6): DTGVSQNPRHKITKRGQNVTFRCDPISEHNRLYWYRQTLGQGPEFLTYFQNEAQLEKSRLLSDRFSAERPKGSFSTLEIQRTEQGDSAMYLCASRPGQGGSPLHFGNGTRLTVT.

Here the CDR3 reads CSARTGGARNEQFF. The V and J genes are TRBV20-1 and TRBJ2-1; TCRdb's D call of TRBD1 is untestable without DNA. Per germline, CDR1 DFQATT and CDR2 SNEGSKA (reference sequence). This CDR3 has 14 residues.

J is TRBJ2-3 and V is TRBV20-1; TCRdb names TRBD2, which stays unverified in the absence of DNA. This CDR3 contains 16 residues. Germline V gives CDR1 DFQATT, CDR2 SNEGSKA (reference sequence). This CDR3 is CSATPGTSGGEDTQYF.

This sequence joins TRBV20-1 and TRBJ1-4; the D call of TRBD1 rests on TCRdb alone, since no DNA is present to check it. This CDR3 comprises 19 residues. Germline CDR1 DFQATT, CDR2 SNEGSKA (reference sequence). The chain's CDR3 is CSASRQSSRGRLTNEKLFF.

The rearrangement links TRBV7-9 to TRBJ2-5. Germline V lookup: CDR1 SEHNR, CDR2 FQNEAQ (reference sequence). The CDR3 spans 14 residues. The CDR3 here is CASSFSAIQETQYF.

CDR3 sequence reads: CASSPGEWTWDEKLFF. V and J are TRBV18 and TRBJ1-4. Germline V gene data show CDR1 as KGHSH and CDR2 as LQKENI. The CDR3 totals 16 residues.

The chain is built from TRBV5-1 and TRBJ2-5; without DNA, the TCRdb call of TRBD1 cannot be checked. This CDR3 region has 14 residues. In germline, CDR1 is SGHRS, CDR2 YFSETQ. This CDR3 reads CASSFGTVEETQYF.

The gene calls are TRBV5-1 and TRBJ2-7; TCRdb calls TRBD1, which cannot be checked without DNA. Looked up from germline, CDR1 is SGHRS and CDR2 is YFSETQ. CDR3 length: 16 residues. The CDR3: CASSSSGQGLPYEQYF.

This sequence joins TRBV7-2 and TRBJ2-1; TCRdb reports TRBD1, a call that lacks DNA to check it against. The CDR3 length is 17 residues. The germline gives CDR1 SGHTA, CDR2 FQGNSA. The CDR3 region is CASSYSRGGYLYNEQFF.

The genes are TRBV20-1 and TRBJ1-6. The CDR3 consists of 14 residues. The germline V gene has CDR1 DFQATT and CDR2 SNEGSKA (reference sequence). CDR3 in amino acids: CSAWKQLVESPLHF.

CDR3 sequence: CASSIGSGYFYEQYF. The rearrangement uses TRBV9 and TRBJ2-7. The CDR3 totals 15 residues. From germline, CDR1 is SGDLS and CDR2 YYNGEE.

The CDR3 loop reads CASSETRNEQFF. The gene calls are TRBV6-1 and TRBJ2-1. The CDR3 is 12 residues long. The germline CDR1 and CDR2 sequences are MNHNS and SASEGT.

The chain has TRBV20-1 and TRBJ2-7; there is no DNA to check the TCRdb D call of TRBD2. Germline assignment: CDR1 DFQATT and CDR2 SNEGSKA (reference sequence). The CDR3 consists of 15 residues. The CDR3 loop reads CSAGGRAGWSYEQYF.

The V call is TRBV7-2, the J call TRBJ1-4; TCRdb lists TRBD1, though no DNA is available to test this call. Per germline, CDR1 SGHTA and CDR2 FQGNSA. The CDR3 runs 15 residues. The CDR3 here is CASSLTGTTNEKLFF.